A selection of T cell receptor beta chains follows, all from one sample in a study of shared clonotypes between healthy human individuals. TCRdb's table, derived via immunoSEQ multiplex PCR, lists solely in-frame clones and lacks some. The data show 550,000 to 750,000 clones, 92% seen once. The sample comprised naive CD8+ T cells sorted from blood. These receptors all come from a man aged 30 to 45 in good health. Each CDR3 is given with its conserved first and last residue. Fields, in order: D gene, J gene, V gene, clone size, CDR3 protein, CDR3 DNA. The D gene is left open where the match is weak. The size entry is marked missing in some rows and otherwise reads once, few, many or a size class.

>-|TRBJ2-1|TRBV10-3|-
CAIKTSVNEQFF
TGTGCCATAAAGACTAGTGTCAATGAGCAGTTCTTC
>-|TRBJ1-1|TRBV11-1|-
CASSFPGEAFF
TGTGCCAGCAGCTTTCCGGGGGAAGCTTTCTTT
>-|TRBJ2-3|TRBV27|-
CASSLSVGRTDTQYF
TGTGCCAGCAGTTTATCCGTGGGCCGGACAGATACGCAGTATTTT
>-|TRBJ2-5|TRBV29-1|-
CSVEDLTQQETQYF
TGCAGCGTTGAAGACCTGACGCAGCAAGAGACCCAGTACTTC
>TRBD2|TRBJ2-1|TRBV4-1|-
CASSPLAGDRVNEQFF
TGCGCCAGCAGCCCCTTAGCGGGAGATAGGGTGAATGAGCAGTTCTTC
>-|TRBJ2-1|TRBV6-6|-
CASSPAGPQSREEQFF
TGTGCCAGCAGTCCCGCAGGGCCCCAATCTCGGGAGGAGCAGTTCTTC
>-|TRBJ2-7|TRBV10-3|-
CAIREGSSYEQYF
TGTGCCATCAGGGAGGGAAGCTCCTACGAGCAGTACTTC
>-|TRBJ2-2|TRBV6-6|-
CASITTPITGELFF
TGTGCCAGCATCACAACCCCAATCACCGGGGAGCTGTTTTTT
>TRBD2|TRBJ2-1|TRBV7-9|-
CASSPPGTSGKWNEQFF
TGTGCCAGCAGCCCGCCGGGGACTAGCGGGAAATGGAATGAGCAGTTCTTC
>TRBD1|TRBJ1-2|TRBV10-2|once
CASSERTGGTYGYTF
TGCGCCAGCAGTGAGCGAACAGGGGGCACATATGGCTACACCTTC
>-|TRBJ1-1|TRBV7-9|-
CASSFEVGGNTEAFF
TGTGCCAGCAGCTTCGAAGTGGGGGGGAACACTGAAGCTTTCTTT
>TRBD1|TRBJ2-7|TRBV6-6|-
CASSSLTRDRAYEQYF
TGTGCCAGCAGCAGCCTAACCCGGGACAGGGCCTACGAGCAGTACTTC
>-|TRBJ2-3|TRBV27|-
CASSPETGTDTQYF
TGTGCCAGCAGTCCTGAAACGGGCACAGATACGCAGTATTTT
>TRBD1|TRBJ2-5|TRBV6-1|-
CASSERDRGRETQYF
TGTGCCAGCAGTGAACGCGACAGGGGGCGAGAGACCCAGTACTTC
>TRBD1|TRBJ1-2|TRBV4-3|-
CASSQGGQDGNGYTF
TGCGCCAGCAGCCAGGGTGGACAGGACGGGAATGGCTACACCTTC
>TRBD1|TRBJ2-1|TRBV9|-
CASSPGVGGWNEQFF
TGTGCCAGCAGCCCCGGTGTAGGGGGCTGGAATGAGCAGTTCTTC
>-|TRBJ2-1|TRBV27|-
CASRGGESSYNEQFF
TGTGCCAGCAGGGGCGGAGAAAGCTCCTACAATGAGCAGTTCTTC
>TRBD2|TRBJ2-7|TRBV30|-
CAWSIAGVGNYEQYF
TGTGCCTGGAGCATAGCGGGAGTCGGTAACTACGAGCAGTACTTC
>-|TRBJ1-5|TRBV27|-
CASSFLGQGRISQPQHF
TGTGCCAGCAGTTTCTTGGGCCAGGGTCGGATAAGTCAGCCCCAGCATTTT
>-|TRBJ2-2|TRBV18|once
CASSPPRGRGTGELFF
TGTGCCAGCTCACCACCAAGGGGCAGGGGCACCGGGGAGCTGTTTTTT
>TRBD1|TRBJ2-1|TRBV27|-
CASSRQGNNEQFF
TGTGCCAGCAGTCGACAGGGGAACAATGAGCAGTTCTTC
>-|TRBJ2-1|TRBV5-1|-
CASSERGVSYNEQFF
TGCGCCAGCAGCGAGAGAGGAGTCTCCTACAATGAGCAGTTCTTC
>-|TRBJ1-3|TRBV30|-
CAWTVTNGNTIYF
TGTGCCTGGACGGTAACTAATGGAAACACCATATATTTT
>-|TRBJ1-5|TRBV27|-
CASSHSGLQGGQPQHF
TGTGCCAGCAGCCATTCCGGGCTCCAGGGAGGACAGCCCCAGCATTTT
>-|TRBJ2-2|TRBV9|-
CASSQEGTGELFF
TGTGCCAGCAGCCAGGAGGGTACCGGGGAGCTGTTTTTT
>-|TRBJ1-5|TRBV7-9|once
CASSPVRGNQPQHF
TGTGCCAGCAGCCCTGTACGAGGAAATCAGCCCCAGCATTTT
>-|TRBJ1-6|TRBV10-2|-
CASSESASSYNSPLHF
TGCGCCAGCAGTGAGTCGGCGTCCTCCTATAATTCACCCCTCCACTTT
>-|TRBJ1-3|TRBV7-6|-
CASSPRDPSSGNTIYF
TGTGCCAGCAGCCCCCGGGACCCCAGCTCTGGAAACACCATATATTTT
>-|TRBJ2-1|TRBV27|-
CASSLSLYNEQFF
TGTGCCAGCAGTTTGTCCCTGTACAATGAGCAGTTCTTC
>-|TRBJ2-7|TRBV6-5|-
CASSYGWPPYEQYF
TGTGCCAGCAGTTACGGGTGGCCCCCCTACGAGCAGTACTTC
>-|TRBJ2-3|TRBV6-6|-
CASSYEGYTDTQYF
TGTGCCAGCAGTTACGAAGGATACACAGATACGCAGTATTTT
>-|TRBJ1-2|TRBV27|-
CASSSVPGESPNYGYTF
TGTGCCAGCAGTTCAGTCCCAGGGGAGAGCCCTAACTATGGCTACACCTTC
>-|TRBJ2-2|TRBV10-2|-
CATQDTSFSNTGELFF
TGCGCCACCCAGGACACGTCTTTTTCAAACACCGGGGAGCTGTTTTTT
>-|TRBJ2-5|TRBV11-2|-
CASSPRQGQKTQYF
TGTGCCAGCAGCCCCCGTCAGGGACAAAAGACCCAGTACTTC
>-|TRBJ2-7|TRBV27|-
CASSLGKLSEQYF
TGTGCCAGCAGTTTGGGTAAGCTTAGCGAGCAGTACTTC
>-|TRBJ2-7|TRBV29-1|-
CSVDVSGRSRYEQYF
TGCAGCGTTGATGTCTCAGGCCGATCGCGCTACGAGCAGTACTTC
>-|TRBJ1-1|TRBV14|-
CASGEGGSTEAFF
TGTGCCAGCGGGGAGGGAGGGAGCACTGAAGCTTTCTTT
>TRBD2|TRBJ2-2|TRBV7-2|-
CASSLGYSGSLTGELFF
TGTGCCAGCAGCTTAGGTTATAGCGGGAGTCTGACCGGGGAGCTGTTTTTT
>TRBD2|TRBJ2-7|TRBV28|-
CATYPLLREYNYEQYF
TGTGCCACCTATCCCCTCTTGCGGGAGTACAACTACGAGCAGTACTTC
>-|TRBJ2-1|TRBV19|-
CASTDFWANEQFF
TGTGCCAGTACCGATTTTTGGGCCAATGAGCAGTTCTTC
>-|TRBJ2-4|TRBV4-1|-
CASSQGYGGNIQYF
TGCGCCAGCAGCCAAGGCTATGGGGGAAACATTCAGTACTTC
>-|TRBJ2-1|TRBV11-2|once
CASSTRLEVLF
TGTGCCAGCAGCACCAGACTAGAGGTTCTCTTC